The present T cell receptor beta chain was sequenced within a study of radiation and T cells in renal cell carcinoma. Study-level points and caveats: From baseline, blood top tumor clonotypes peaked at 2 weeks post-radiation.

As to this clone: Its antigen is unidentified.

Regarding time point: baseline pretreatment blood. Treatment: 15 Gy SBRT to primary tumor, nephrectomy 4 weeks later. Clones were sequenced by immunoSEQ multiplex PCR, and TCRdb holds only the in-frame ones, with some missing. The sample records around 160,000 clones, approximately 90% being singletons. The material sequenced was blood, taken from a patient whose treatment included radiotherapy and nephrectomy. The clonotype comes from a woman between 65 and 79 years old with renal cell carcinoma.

The CDR3 DNA reads as TGTGCCAGCAGCTTGACGGGGACAGGGGACACTGAAGCTTTCTTT. This codes for CASSLTGTGDTEAFF. The chain links TRBV5-8 to TRBJ1-1, with TRBD1 identical over 10 bases. The CDR3 runs to 15 residues. The V and J ends lost 1 base and 3 bases, in that order; junction bases with no gene match: 3. CDR1 is SGHTS and CDR2 is YDEGEE in the germline V gene.